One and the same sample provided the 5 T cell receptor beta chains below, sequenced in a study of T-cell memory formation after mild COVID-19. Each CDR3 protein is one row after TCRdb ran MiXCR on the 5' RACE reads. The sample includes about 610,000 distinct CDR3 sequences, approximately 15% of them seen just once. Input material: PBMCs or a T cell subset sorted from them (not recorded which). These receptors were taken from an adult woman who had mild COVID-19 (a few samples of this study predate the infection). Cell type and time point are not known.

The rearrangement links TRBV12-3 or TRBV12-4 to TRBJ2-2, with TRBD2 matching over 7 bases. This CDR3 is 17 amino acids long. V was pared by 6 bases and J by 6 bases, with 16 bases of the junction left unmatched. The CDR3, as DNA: TGTGCCAGCAGCACTACTCAGCGGGGAGGGTACCCCGGGGAGCTGTTTTTT. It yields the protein CASSTTQRGGYPGELFF.

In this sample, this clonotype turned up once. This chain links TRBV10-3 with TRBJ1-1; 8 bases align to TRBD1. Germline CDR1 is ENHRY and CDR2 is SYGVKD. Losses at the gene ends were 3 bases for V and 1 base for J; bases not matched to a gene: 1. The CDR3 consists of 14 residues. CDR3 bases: TGTGCCATCAGTGAAGGGACAGGGAACACTGAAGCTTTCTTT. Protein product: CAISEGTGNTEAFF.

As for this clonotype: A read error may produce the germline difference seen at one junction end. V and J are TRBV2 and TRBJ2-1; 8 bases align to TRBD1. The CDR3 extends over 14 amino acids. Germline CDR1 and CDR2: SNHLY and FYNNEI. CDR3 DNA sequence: TGTGCCAGAAGTGACAGGGGAGTCTACAATGAGCAGTTCTTC. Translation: CARSDRGVYNEQFF.

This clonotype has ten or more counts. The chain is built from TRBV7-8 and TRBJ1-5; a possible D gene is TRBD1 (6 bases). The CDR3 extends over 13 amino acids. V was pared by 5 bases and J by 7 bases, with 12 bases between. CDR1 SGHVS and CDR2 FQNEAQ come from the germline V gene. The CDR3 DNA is TGTGCCAGCAGCCAACAGGGTGACCAGCCCCAGCATTTT. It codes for CASSQQGDQPQHF.

The CDR3 nucleotides read TGTGCCAGCACCGCCCCCCAAACCCAAAACATTCAGTACTTC. It yields the protein CASTAPQTQNIQYF. V and J are TRBV2 and TRBJ2-4; D ambiguous. The CDR3 is 14 residues long. Deletions cut 7 bases from V and 5 bases from J, with 15 bases between. Per the germline V gene, CDR1 is SNHLY and CDR2 is FYNNEI.